This T cell receptor (beta chain) was captured in a study of T-cell memory formation after mild COVID-19. Study results and caveats: While clones contracting from day 15 to 85 were balanced between CD4 and CD8, later expanders leaned CD4+. Certain responding clones were present in pre-infection memory, suggesting participation of cross-reactive memory. In second-wave clones peaking day 37, SARS-CoV-2 specificity remained unconfirmed.

5'RACE primed from the constant segment yielded TCR alpha and TCR beta cDNA libraries bearing sample barcodes and UMIs. TCRdb used MiXCR to reprocess the 5' RACE reads, holding one entry per CDR3 protein. The sample records 500,000 to 650,000 distinct CDR3 sequences, roughly 20% being singletons. This clonotype was found many times. Its antigen remains unknown. Per the germline V gene, CDR1 is DFQATT and CDR2 is SNEGSKA (reference sequence). V lost 4 bases and J 7 bases, leaving 11 bases between the germline ends. CDR3 length: 12 amino acids. The sample taken for sequencing was PBMCs or a T cell subset sorted from them (not recorded which). The sequence was obtained from an adult woman who had mild COVID-19 (a few samples of this study predate the infection). Cell type and time point are not known. The V gene is TRBV20-1, the J gene TRBJ1-5; D is unresolved. The DNA for the CDR3 is TGCAGTGCTACCGGGAGCACGCAGCCCCAGCATTTT. Translating gives CSATGSTQPQHF.